Judged by abundance, the clone carrying this T cell receptor (beta chain) is medium-sized. The antigen is unknown. The sample belongs to a study of cytomegalovirus exposure and HLA in healthy donors. Study results and caveats: The study carried out a later analysis of TCR beta sequences. It associated about 15,000 of them with specific HLA alleles at a false discovery rate of 0.05. In an earlier analysis, most TCR beta V segments were productive about 90% or about 30% of the time.

CDR1 and CDR2 (germline): GTSNPN, SVGIG (reference sequence). The CDR3 spans 15 residues. With 0 bases clipped from V and 3 bases from J, the junction kept 6 bases outside the gene matches. In the PCR, 60 Vbeta and 13 Jbeta primers were used. Data came from immunoSEQ multiplex PCR; TCRdb stores just in-frame clones and leaves some out. The table has roughly 150,000 clones, roughly 80% seen once. J is TRBJ2-7 and V is TRBV30; TRBD1 agrees at 9 bases. This sequence was found in a male donor in good health and CMV-seronegative. The sample was PBMCs. As DNA, the CDR3 is TGTGCCTGGAGTGTGGACAGGGGCGGAGACTACGAGCAGTACTTC. This gives the protein CAWSVDRGGDYEQYF.